Listed here is a single TCR beta chain. The CDR3 totals 16 residues. Per germline, CDR1 SGHAT and CDR2 FQNNGV. The ends lost 1 base at V and 2 bases at J; junction bases unmatched: 2. In the original processing: Researchers report that nucleated cell counts were estimated from reference gene primer amplification. Method: immunoSEQ multiplex PCR; TCRdb's copy keeps in-frame clones and lacks some. The DNA gave D and trimming, while V, J and clone size come from that table. The repertoire consists of about 410,000 clones, with under 90% occurring once and the leading ten covering about 1.7%. This entry is derived from a study of blood T cell repertoires in COVID-19.

The rearrangement links TRBV11-2 to TRBJ2-3, with 11 bases identical to TRBD2. Sequenced input: PBMCs or T cells enriched from blood (not recorded which). The TCR sequence derives from a woman in her 30s who had recovered from COVID-19. The CDR3 DNA sequence: TGTGCCAGCAGCTTAGTGACTAGCGGGAACACAGATACGCAGTATTTT. Its protein product is CASSLVTSGNTDTQYF.